These 17 T cell receptor beta chains were all obtained from the same sample, sequenced in a study of CD8 T cells in Susac syndrome. Random hexamers served to reverse transcribe roughly 0.45 to 1 ug RNA. Using its own MiXCR run on the immunoSEQ multiplex PCR reads, TCRdb lists one record per CDR3 protein. Counted here are about 180,000 distinct CDR3 sequences, approximately 95% occurring once; the ten biggest clones make up roughly 0.16%. Sequences were obtained from CD8+ T cells from PBMCs. These receptors were obtained from a human donor with multiple sclerosis.

V and J are TRBV2 and TRBJ2-3; 12 positions agree with TRBD2. This CDR3 has 16 residues. CDR1 is SNHLY and CDR2 is FYNNEI in the germline V gene. With 7 bases clipped from V and 5 bases from J, the junction kept 10 bases outside the gene matches. In DNA form, the CDR3 reads TGTGCCAGCAATACTCTAGCGGGAGGGCCGGAAGATACGCAGTATTTT. This gives the protein CASNTLAGGPEDTQYF.

This chain joins TRBV7-9 and TRBJ1-2, with TRBD1 as a possible D gene (6 bases). Looked up from germline, CDR1 is SEHNR and CDR2 is FQNEAQ (reference sequence). V was clipped by 5 bases and J by 4 bases, with 17 bases between them. The CDR3 totals 15 residues. The CDR3 protein is CASSPAGTPFYGYTF. CDR3 nucleotide sequence: TGTGCCAGCAGCCCCGCCGGGACACCCTTCTATGGCTACACCTTC.

J is TRBJ1-2 and V is TRBV15, with 8 nucleotides matching TRBD1. The CDR3 length is 16 residues. J was trimmed by 4 bases and V by 0 bases; bases with no gene match: 7. Germline CDR1 is LNHNV and CDR2 is YYDKDF (reference sequence). Written as DNA, the CDR3 is TGTGCCACCAGCAGAGATACCCAGGGGGCGCCCTATGGCTACACCTTC. It encodes CATSRDTQGAPYGYTF.

There are a few counts of this clonotype. The V and J genes are TRBV29-1 and TRBJ2-7; 9 bases map to TRBD1. CDR1 is SQVTM, CDR2 ANQGSEA, per germline. Losses at the gene ends were 7 bases for V and 3 bases for J; bases not matched to a gene: 4. The CDR3 spans 12 residues. CDR3 sequence: CSAEDRGYEQYF. CDR3 bases: TGCAGCGCCGAGGACAGGGGCTACGAGCAGTACTTC.

The rearrangement links TRBV15 to TRBJ2-5; 12 nucleotides agree with TRBD2. Germline lookup yields CDR1 LNHNV and CDR2 YYDKDF (reference sequence). The CDR3 loop spans 17 amino acids. V gave up 0 bases and J gave up 2 bases; unmatched junction bases: 4. The CDR3 bases are TGTGCCACCAGCAGAGATGGACTAGCGGGAAGACAAGAGACCCAGTACTTC. Translated: CATSRDGLAGRQETQYF.

CDR3 loop: CASPPTGKTEAFF. In nucleotides, the CDR3 is TGTGCCAGCCCCCCGACAGGAAAAACTGAAGCTTTCTTT. V and J are TRBV6-1 and TRBJ1-1, with D perhaps matching TRBD1 (6 bases). The germline V gene encodes CDR1 MNHNS and CDR2 SASEGT. The CDR3 is 13 residues long. V was pared by 8 bases and J by 5 bases, with 15 bases between.

The chain links TRBV5-1 to TRBJ2-1; D unresolved. Germline CDR1 and CDR2: SGHRS and YFSETQ. The ends were cut back, 2 bases at V and 12 bases at J, with 21 bases in the middle. The CDR3 sequence is 15 residues long. The CDR3 DNA reads as TGCGCCAGCAGCTTAGGTTCCTTTATCCCGTTTGGGCAGTTCTTC. Its translation: CASSLGSFIPFGQFF.

The CDR3 coding sequence is TGTGCCAGCAGGGATCGGGACCTCAGTGCTTGGGGGGTGGTTCAGTTCTTC. This codes for CASRDRDLSAWGVVQFF. The chain links TRBV27 to TRBJ2-1, with D possibly being TRBD2 (6 bases). Trimming cost V 6 bases and J 13 bases, with 31 bases left between them. The CDR3 is 17 amino acids. CDR1 and CDR2 from the germline V gene are MNHEY and SMNVEV (reference sequence).

V gene TRBV20-1 combines with J gene TRBJ2-1; tentative D call: TRBD2 (5 bases). Trimming pared 0 bases from V and 5 bases from J, leaving 11 bases between. The CDR3 has 14 residues. Germline-derived CDR1 and CDR2 are DFQATT and SNEGSKA (reference sequence). CDR3 loop: CSAREQDYHNEQFF. The CDR3 DNA follows: TGCAGTGCTAGAGAGCAAGACTACCACAATGAGCAGTTCTTC.

The chain uses TRBV27 and TRBJ2-6, with D hard to call. The CDR3 sequence is 15 residues long. Germline CDR1 and CDR2: MNHEY and SMNVEV (reference sequence). V was cut by 5 bases and J by 2 bases, with 10 bases left in between. The CDR3 region is CASSADSAGANVLTF. The CDR3 region has the DNA TGTGCCAGCAGTGCTGATTCAGCTGGGGCCAACGTCCTGACTTTC.

The rearrangement uses TRBV5-1 and TRBJ2-7; no clear D. The CDR3 consists of 13 residues. Trimming removed 1 base from V and 3 bases from J, with 8 bases in between. Germline CDR1 SGHRS, CDR2 YFSETQ. The CDR3 coding sequence is TGCGCCAGCAGCTTGAATGCTAACTACGAGCAGTACTTC. Encoded protein: CASSLNANYEQYF.

V is TRBV15 and J is TRBJ1-2; no definite D call. The CDR3 extends over 16 amino acids. The V end was cut by 5 bases, the J end by 8 bases, with 24 bases between. CDR1 is LNHNV, CDR2 YYDKDF, per germline (reference sequence). CDR3 nucleotides: TGTGCCACCAGCGACCCCGGGCCTTTCCTATGGGAGGGCTACACCTTC. This translates into CATSDPGPFLWEGYTF.

The chain uses TRBV5-1 and TRBJ2-7, with 9 bases identical to TRBD2. Germline lookup yields CDR1 SGHRS and CDR2 YFSETQ. With V trimmed by 4 bases and J by 3 bases, 8 bases remained unmatched. The CDR3 runs to 15 residues. In DNA, the CDR3 is TGCGCCAGCAGCCCCACGAGCGGGAGGCTCTACGAGCAGTACTTC. Its protein product is CASSPTSGRLYEQYF.

V gene TRBV20-1 combines with J gene TRBJ1-5, with D possibly being TRBD1 (5 bases). Germline CDR1 and CDR2: DFQATT and SNEGSKA (reference sequence). This CDR3 comprises 14 residues. Trimming took off 5 bases at V and 1 base at J, with 12 bases between the two ends. The DNA for the CDR3 is TGCAGTGCTGTAAGGGGTCGGAGCAATCAGCCCCAGCATTTT. Residues: CSAVRGRSNQPQHF.

The chain uses TRBV29-1 and TRBJ2-7; TRBD2 matches 9 bases. Germline V gene sequence: CDR1 SQVTM, CDR2 ANQGSEA. After removal of 4 bases from V and 3 bases from J, the junction contained 13 bases not matched to a gene. The CDR3 is 16 amino acids. The CDR3 region is CSVVYAGGLTGYEQYF. The CDR3 DNA is TGCAGCGTTGTATACGCGGGGGGGCTAACAGGCTACGAGCAGTACTTC.

The chain recombines TRBV11-2 with TRBJ1-1; D is possibly TRBD1 (5 bases). The CDR3 runs to 14 residues. V was pared by 5 bases and J by 2 bases, with 12 bases between. Germline CDR1 is SGHAT and CDR2 is FQNNGV. The CDR3 coding sequence is TGTGCCAGCAGCGTATGGGGGGAAAACACTGAAGCTTTCTTT. Protein sequence: CASSVWGENTEAFF.

The rearrangement joins TRBV3-1 to TRBJ2-1; the D is unclear. The CDR3 has 13 residues. From germline, CDR1 is LGHDT and CDR2 YNNKEL (reference sequence). Between the trimmed V and J ends, which lost 4 bases and 5 bases, there was a span of 9 bases. The CDR3 DNA sequence: TGTGCCAGCAGCCTCTTAGCAGACAATGAGCAGTTCTTC. Its protein product is CASSLLADNEQFF.